This entry describes one T cell receptor (beta chain). These data are taken from a study of blood T cell repertoires in COVID-19. Study background: Material from acute and convalescent COVID-19 was sourced from the United States, Italy and Spain. Sample material is recorded as cDNA or gDNA derived from T cells, B-cell-depleted T cells, or PBMCs.

In germline, CDR1 is SGHTA, CDR2 FQGTGA. The CDR3 is 16 residues long. The J segment lost 0 bases and the V segment lost 2 bases, leaving 3 bases of the junction unmatched. Authors' analysis steps: Nucleated cell counts were estimated from reference gene primer amplification. The method was immunoSEQ multiplex PCR; TCRdb's version includes in-frame clones alone and lacks a portion of them. V and J calls plus clone size are reproduced from that table; the DNA served to infer D and trimming. This sample has fewer than 350,000 clones, with approximately 91% found just once. Recruits, aged about 18 to 90 years, lived in roughly 22 US areas.

The clonotype originates from a woman aged 40 to 49 with acute COVID-19. The V call is TRBV7-3, the J call TRBJ1-4; 7 bases fit TRBD1. Sequenced input: PBMCs or T cells enriched from blood (not recorded which). The CDR3 reads CASSLSTGATNEKLFF. CDR3 nucleotide sequence: TGTGCCAGCAGCTTATCCACAGGGGCAACTAATGAAAAACTGTTTTTT.